This TCR beta chain emerged from a study of blood T cells in healthy people across ages. Through a sample-barcoded 5' primer and a J-beta primer mix, a second PCR was run for about 7 to 12 cycles. TCRdb reprocessed the 5' RACE reads via MiXCR and lists one record per CDR3 protein. This sample has 730,000 or so distinct CDR3 sequences, with approximately 43% found just once. Notes on the study in general: The long-lived group displayed more naive CD4+ cells, plus higher diversity, than the aged donors did.

The donors, all healthy, were Caucasians living in Russia, aged about 6 to 90. Ten milliliters of peripheral blood were drawn from each donor into EDTA-treated tubes. A minimum of 5 micrograms of total RNA was extracted per sample. This clonotype was counted between two and nine times. Its antigen is unidentified. Sequencing was performed on blood. The source is a woman in her sixties in good health.

The CDR3 sequence: CANQGNTDTQYF. The CDR3 region has the DNA TGTGCCAATCAGGGGAACACAGATACGCAGTATTTT. The chain recombines TRBV12-3 or TRBV12-4 with TRBJ2-3, with D perhaps matching TRBD1 (6 bases). Trimming took 10 bases from V and 2 from J, leaving 10 bases between them. The CDR3 is 12 residues long.